The clone carrying this T cell receptor (beta chain) was counted only a few times. Trimming shortened V by 3 bases and J by 3 bases, and 18 bases separated the two germline ends. This CDR3 has 16 amino acids. Germline assignment: CDR1 MDHEN and CDR2 SYDVKM. The data were taken from a study of cytomegalovirus exposure and HLA in healthy donors. Use of 60 Vbeta and 13 Jbeta primers characterized the PCR. Produced via immunoSEQ multiplex PCR; TCRdb's table is partial and in-frame only. In the table there are about 97,000 clones, 81% of which are singletons. The receptor's source is a middle-aged man in good health and CMV-seropositive. The chain employs TRBV28 and TRBJ2-7; no definite D call. Source material: PBMCs. The DNA for the CDR3 is TGTGCCAGCAGTTTGCGGCTTCCCGAAGCCGGCTACGAGCAGTACTTC. This codes for CASSLRLPEAGYEQYF.